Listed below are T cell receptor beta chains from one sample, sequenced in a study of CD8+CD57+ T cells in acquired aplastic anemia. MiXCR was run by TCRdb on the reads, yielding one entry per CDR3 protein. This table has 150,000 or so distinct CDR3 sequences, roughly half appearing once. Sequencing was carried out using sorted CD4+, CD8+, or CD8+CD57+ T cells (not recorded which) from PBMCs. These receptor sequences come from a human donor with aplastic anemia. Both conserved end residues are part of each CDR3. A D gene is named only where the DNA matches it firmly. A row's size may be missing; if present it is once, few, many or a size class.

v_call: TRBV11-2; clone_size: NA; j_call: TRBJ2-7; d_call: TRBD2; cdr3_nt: TGTGCCAGCAGAAGACTAGCGGGAGCCTACGAGCAGTACTTC; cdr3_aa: CASRRLAGAYEQYF
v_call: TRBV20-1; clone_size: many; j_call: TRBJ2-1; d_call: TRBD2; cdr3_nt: TGCAGTGCCAACGTAGCGGGACCCTCCTACAATGAGCAGTTCTTC; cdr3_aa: CSANVAGPSYNEQFF
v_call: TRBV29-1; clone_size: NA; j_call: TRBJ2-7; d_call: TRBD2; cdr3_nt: TGCAGCGTTGAAGATCATCAACGGGGGGACTACGAGCAGTACTTC; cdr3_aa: CSVEDHQRGDYEQYF
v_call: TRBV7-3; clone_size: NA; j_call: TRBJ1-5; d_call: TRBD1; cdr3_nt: TGTGCCAGCAGCTGGACAGGGAGGCCCCAGCATTTT; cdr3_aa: CASSWTGRPQHF
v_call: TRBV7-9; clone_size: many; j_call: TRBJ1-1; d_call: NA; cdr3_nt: TGTGCCAGCAGCGGTTGGGCTTGGAACACTGAAGCTTTCTTT; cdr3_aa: CASSGWAWNTEAFF
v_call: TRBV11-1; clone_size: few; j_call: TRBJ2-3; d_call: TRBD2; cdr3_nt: TGTGCCAGCAGCTTCGCACCCACTAGCGGGATAGACACAGATACGCAGTATTTT; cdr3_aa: CASSFAPTSGIDTDTQYF
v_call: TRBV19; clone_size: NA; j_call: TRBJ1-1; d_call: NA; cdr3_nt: TGTGCCAGCAGTAGGGGGGCTGCGAACACTGAAGCTTTCTTT; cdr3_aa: CASSRGAANTEAFF
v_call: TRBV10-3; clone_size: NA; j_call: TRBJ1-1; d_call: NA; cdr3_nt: TGTGCCATCAGTGAGTCGGGACAGAACACTGAAGCTTTCTTT; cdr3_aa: CAISESGQNTEAFF
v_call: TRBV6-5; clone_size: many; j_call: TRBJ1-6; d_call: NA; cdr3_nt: TGTGCCAGCAGTAACTTGGTCGGCCAGGGGAATTCACCCCTCCACTTT; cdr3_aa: CASSNLVGQGNSPLHF
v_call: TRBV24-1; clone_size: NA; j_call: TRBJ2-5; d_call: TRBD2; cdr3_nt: TGTGCCACCAGTGGGAGCGGGGGGCGCCAAGAGACCCAGTACTTC; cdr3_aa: CATSGSGGRQETQYF
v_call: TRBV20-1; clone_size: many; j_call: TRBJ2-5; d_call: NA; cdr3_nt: TGCAGTGCTCCTTGGTCGGGCCGGGGAGAGACCCAGTACTTC; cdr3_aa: CSAPWSGRGETQYF
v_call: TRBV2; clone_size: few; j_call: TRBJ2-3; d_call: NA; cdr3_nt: TGTGCCAGCAGTGAAGCAGGACCGGGTGTCACAGATACGCAGTATTTT; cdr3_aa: CASSEAGPGVTDTQYF
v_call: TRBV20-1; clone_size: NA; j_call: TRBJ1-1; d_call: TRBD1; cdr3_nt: TGCAGTGCTAGAGATCGGGAGGGGGCTCGCACTGAAGCTTTCTTT; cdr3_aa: CSARDREGARTEAFF
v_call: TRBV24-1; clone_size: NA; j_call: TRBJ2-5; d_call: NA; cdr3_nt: TGTGCCACCAGTGACCTCTCCCAAGAGACCCAGTACTTC; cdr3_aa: CATSDLSQETQYF
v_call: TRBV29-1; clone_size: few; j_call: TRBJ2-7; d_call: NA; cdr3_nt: TGCAGCGTAAGGGTCGAGGACGAGCAGTACTTC; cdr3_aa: CSVRVEDEQYF
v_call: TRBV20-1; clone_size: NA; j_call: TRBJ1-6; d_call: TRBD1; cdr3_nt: TGCAGTGCTGTGTCAGGGGGATCACCCCTCCACTTT; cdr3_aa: CSAVSGGSPLHF
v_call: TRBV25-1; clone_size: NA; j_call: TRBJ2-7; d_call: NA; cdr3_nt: TGTGCCAGCAGCTTATATAGAGGTGGCTACGAGCAGTACTTC; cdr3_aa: CASSLYRGGYEQYF
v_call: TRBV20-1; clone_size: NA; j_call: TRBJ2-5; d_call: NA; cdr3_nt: TGCAGTGCTAGAGACCCTCTGTTGGGGACTTGCTACTTC; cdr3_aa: CSARDPLLGTCYF
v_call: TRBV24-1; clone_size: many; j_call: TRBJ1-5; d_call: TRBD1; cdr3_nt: TGTGCCACCAGTGTGGGACAGAATCAGCCCCAGCATTTT; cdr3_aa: CATSVGQNQPQHF
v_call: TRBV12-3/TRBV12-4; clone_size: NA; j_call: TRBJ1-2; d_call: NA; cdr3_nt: TGTGCCAGCGGTCGACAGACCTATGGCTACACCTTC; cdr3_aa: CASGRQTYGYTF
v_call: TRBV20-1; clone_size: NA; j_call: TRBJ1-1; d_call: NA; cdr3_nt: TGCAGTGCTATCGACTACACTGAAGCTTTCTTT; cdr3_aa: CSAIDYTEAFF
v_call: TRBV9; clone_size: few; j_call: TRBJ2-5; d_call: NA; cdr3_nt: TGTGCCAGCAGCGCCCCGGAAGAGACCCAGTACTTC; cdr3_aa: CASSAPEETQYF
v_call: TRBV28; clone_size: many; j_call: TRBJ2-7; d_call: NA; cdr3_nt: TGTGCCAGCAGCGGGACCGACGAGCAGTACTTC; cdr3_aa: CASSGTDEQYF
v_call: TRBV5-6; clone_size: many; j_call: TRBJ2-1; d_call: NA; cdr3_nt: TGTGCCAGCAGCCGCACGGACGAGCAGTTCTTC; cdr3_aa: CASSRTDEQFF
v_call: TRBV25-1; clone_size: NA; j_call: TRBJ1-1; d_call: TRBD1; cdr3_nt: TGTGCCAGCAGCGGGACAGGGGTAACTGAAGCTTTCTTT; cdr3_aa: CASSGTGVTEAFF
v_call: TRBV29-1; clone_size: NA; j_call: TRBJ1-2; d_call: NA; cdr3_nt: TGTAGCGTTGAAGGGCTCTATGGCTACACCTTC; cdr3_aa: CSVEGLYGYTF
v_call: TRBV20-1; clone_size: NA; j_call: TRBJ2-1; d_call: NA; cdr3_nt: TGCAGTCTCCCGGGACTTACTACCGGCGAGCAGTTCTTC; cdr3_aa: CSLPGLTTGEQFF
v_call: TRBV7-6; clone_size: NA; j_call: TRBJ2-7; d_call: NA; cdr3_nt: TGTGCCAGCAGCCCCTCAAGACCCTACGAGCAGTACTTC; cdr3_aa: CASSPSRPYEQYF
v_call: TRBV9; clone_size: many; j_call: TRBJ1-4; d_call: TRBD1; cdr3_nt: TGTGCCAGCAGCACCCAGGACAGGGGTATTTGGTCTAATGAAAAACTGTTTTTT; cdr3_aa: CASSTQDRGIWSNEKLFF
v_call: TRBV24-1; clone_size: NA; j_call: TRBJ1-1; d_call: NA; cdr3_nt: TGTGCCACCAGTGACCCCGCGCGGAAGGCTTTCTTT; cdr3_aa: CATSDPARKAFF
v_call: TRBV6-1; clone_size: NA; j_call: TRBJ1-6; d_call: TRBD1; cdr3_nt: TGTGCCAGCAGTCCCTCCGGACAGGGCCAATCACCCCTCCACTTT; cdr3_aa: CASSPSGQGQSPLHF
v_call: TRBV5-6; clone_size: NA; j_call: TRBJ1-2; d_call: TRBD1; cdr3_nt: TGTGCCAGCAGCTTAGGGACAGGGTATGACTATGGCTACACCTTC; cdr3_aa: CASSLGTGYDYGYTF
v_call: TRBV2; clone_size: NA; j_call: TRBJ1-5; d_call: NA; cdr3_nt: TGTGCCAGCAGTGAAGATGGGGGGGGCCCCCAGCCCCAGCATTTT; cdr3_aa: CASSEDGGGPQPQHF
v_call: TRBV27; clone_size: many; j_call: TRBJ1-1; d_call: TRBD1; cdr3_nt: TGTGCCAGCAGCAATGGGGGACAGGGGGCTTCCGCTTTCTTT; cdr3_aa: CASSNGGQGASAFF
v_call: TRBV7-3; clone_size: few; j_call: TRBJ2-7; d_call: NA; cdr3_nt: TGTGCCAGCAGCTTAAACGGACCGGGCCACGAGCAGTACTTC; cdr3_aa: CASSLNGPGHEQYF
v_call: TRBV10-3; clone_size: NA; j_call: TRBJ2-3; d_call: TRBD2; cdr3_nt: TGTGCCATCAGTGCTTGGAGCGGGGGGCGCACAGATACGCAGTATTTT; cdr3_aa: CAISAWSGGRTDTQYF
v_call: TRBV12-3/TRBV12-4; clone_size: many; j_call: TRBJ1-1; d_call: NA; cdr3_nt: TGTGCCAGCAGTCCCGCGACATTCAATGAAGCTTTCTTT; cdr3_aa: CASSPATFNEAFF
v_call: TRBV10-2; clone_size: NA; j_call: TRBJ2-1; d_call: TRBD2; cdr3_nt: TGCGCCAGCACCTTAGCGGGGGGCTACAATGAGCAGTTCTTC; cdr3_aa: CASTLAGGYNEQFF
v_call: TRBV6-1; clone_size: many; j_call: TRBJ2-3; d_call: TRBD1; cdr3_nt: TGTGCCAGCAGAAGACAGGGAGCCACAGATACGCAGTATTTT; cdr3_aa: CASRRQGATDTQYF
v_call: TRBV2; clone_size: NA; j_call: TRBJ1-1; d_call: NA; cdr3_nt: TGTGCCAGCAAGGCTGCCGTAATGAACACTGAAGCTTTCTTT; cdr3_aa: CASKAAVMNTEAFF
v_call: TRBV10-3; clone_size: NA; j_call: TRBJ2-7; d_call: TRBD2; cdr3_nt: TGTGCCATCAGTGAGGGACTAGCGGGAATTACCTACGAGCAGTACTTC; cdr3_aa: CAISEGLAGITYEQYF
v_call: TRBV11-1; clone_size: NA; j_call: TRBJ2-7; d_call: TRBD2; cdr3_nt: TGTGCCAGTTTCTTGGCCACGGGACTAAACTACGAGCAGTACTTC; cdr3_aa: CASFLATGLNYEQYF
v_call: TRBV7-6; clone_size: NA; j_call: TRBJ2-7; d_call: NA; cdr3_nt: TGTGCCAGCGGCGTGCTACAGGGCTACGAGCAGTACTTC; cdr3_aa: CASGVLQGYEQYF
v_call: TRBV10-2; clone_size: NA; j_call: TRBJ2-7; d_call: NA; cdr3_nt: TGCGCCAGCGGCCTGGCGGACCTCTACGAGCAGTACTTC; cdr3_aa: CASGLADLYEQYF
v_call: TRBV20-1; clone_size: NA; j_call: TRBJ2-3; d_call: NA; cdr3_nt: TGCAGTGCTAGACGCCTAGATACGCAGTATTTT; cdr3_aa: CSARRLDTQYF
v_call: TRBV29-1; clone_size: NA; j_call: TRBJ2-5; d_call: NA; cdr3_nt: TGCAGCGTGATGGACGAGACCCAGTACTTC; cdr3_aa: CSVMDETQYF
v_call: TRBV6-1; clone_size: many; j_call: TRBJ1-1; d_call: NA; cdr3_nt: TGTGCCAGCAGTGCCCCCGCGTGGTCGAACACTGAAGCTTTCTTT; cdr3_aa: CASSAPAWSNTEAFF
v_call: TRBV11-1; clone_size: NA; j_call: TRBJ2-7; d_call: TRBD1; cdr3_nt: TGTGCCAGCAGCATAAGTTATTCCGGGACAGGGGCCCACGAGCAGTACTTC; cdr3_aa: CASSISYSGTGAHEQYF
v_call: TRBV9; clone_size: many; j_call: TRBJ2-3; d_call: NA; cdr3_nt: TGTGCCAGCAGCCTCGGGCTTAGCACAGATACGCAGTATTTT; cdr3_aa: CASSLGLSTDTQYF
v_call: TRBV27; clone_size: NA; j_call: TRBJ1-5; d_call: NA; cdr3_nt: TGTGCCAGCAGTTTAGGGCAGTTCAATCAGCCCCAGCATTTT; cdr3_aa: CASSLGQFNQPQHF
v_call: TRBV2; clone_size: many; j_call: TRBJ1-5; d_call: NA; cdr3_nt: TGTGCCAGCAGCGTCAAGAGGGGCAATCAGCCCCAGCATTTT; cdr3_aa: CASSVKRGNQPQHF
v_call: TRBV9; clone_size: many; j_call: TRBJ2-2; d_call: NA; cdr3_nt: TGTGCCAGCAGTGCAGCCATCGACAGGCATGCGAACACCGGGGAGCTGTTTTTT; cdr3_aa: CASSAAIDRHANTGELFF